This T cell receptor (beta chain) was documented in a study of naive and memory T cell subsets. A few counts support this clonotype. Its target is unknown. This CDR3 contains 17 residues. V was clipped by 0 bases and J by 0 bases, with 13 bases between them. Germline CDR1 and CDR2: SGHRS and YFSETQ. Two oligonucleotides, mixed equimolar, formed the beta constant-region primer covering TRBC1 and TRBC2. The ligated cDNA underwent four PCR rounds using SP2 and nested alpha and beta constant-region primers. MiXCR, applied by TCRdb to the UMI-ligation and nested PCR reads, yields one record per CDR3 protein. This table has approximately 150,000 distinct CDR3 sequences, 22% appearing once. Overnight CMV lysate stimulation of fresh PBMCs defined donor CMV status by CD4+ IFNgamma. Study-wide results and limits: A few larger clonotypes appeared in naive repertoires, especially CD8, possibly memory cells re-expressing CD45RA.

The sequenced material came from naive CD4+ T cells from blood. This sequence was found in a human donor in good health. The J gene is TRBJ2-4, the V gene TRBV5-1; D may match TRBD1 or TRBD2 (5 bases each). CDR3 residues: CASSLGVGTPAKNIQYF. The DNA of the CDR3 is TGCGCCAGCAGCTTGGGGGTGGGGACCCCAGCCAAAAACATTCAGTACTTC.